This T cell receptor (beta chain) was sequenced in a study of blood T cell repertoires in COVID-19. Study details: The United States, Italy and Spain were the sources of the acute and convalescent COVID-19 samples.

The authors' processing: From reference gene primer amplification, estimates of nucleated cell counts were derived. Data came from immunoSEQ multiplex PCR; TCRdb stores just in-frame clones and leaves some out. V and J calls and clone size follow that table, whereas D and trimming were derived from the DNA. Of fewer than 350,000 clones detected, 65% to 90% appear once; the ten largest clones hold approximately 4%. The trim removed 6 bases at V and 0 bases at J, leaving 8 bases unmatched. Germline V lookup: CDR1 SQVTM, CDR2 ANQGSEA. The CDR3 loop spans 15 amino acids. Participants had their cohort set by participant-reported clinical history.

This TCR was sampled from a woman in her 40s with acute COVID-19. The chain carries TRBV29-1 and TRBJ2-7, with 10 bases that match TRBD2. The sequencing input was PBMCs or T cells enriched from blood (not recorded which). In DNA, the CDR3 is TGCAGCGTCACAGGGGTAGCGGGAGGCTCCTACGAGCAGTACTTC. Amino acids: CSVTGVAGGSYEQYF.